The rows below give T cell receptor beta chains drawn from one sample of a study of CD8 T cells in Susac syndrome. Each CDR3 protein is one row after TCRdb ran MiXCR on the immunoSEQ multiplex PCR reads. This repertoire shows some 150,000 distinct CDR3 sequences, 85% to 95% found once; its top ten account for just over 0.2%. The sequenced sample consisted of CD8+ T cells from PBMCs. These receptors all come from a human donor with multiple sclerosis. Both conserved end residues are part of each CDR3. The D gene is left open where the match is weak.

V,length,D,J,DNA,CDR3
TRBV23-1,18,TRBD1,TRBJ1-5,TGCGCCAGCAGTCATGGGTTACAGGGGGCACCACCACAGCAGCCCCAGCATTTT,CASSHGLQGAPPQQPQHF
TRBV24-1,13,-,TRBJ2-7,TGTGCCACCAGTGAATCCTCAAGGCTGTCATCCACCTTC,CATSESSRLSSTF
TRBV13,15,TRBD2,TRBJ2-1,TGTGCCAGCAGCGTCCGGACTAGCGGTGGGAATGAGCAGTTCTTC,CASSVRTSGGNEQFF
TRBV9,16,-,TRBJ2-6,TGTGCCAGCAGCGTAGCTATCAGGGGTGGGGCCAACGTCCTGACTTTC,CASSVAIRGGANVLTF
TRBV5-6,16,-,TRBJ2-1,TGTGCCAGCAGCTTTGTGGGACGACCGCCGGACAATGAGCAGTTCTTC,CASSFVGRPPDNEQFF
TRBV6-2/TRBV6-3,13,-,TRBJ2-7,TGTGCCAGCAGCCGGGACGGACGCTACGAGCAGTACTTC,CASSRDGRYEQYF
TRBV23-1,17,-,TRBJ1-5,TGCGCCAGCAGTCACCCTAGGGGGGGCGGGAGCAATCAGCCCCAGCATTTT,CASSHPRGGGSNQPQHF
TRBV27,13,-,TRBJ1-1,TGTGCCAGCAGTTACCAGTCTGGCACTGAAGCTTTCTTT,CASSYQSGTEAFF
TRBV10-3,15,TRBD2,TRBJ2-5,TGTGCCATCAGTGTAGAGCGGGGAGCGTCGGATACCCAGTACTTC,CAISVERGASDTQYF
TRBV14,13,-,TRBJ2-1,TGTGCCAGCAGCCAAGCGTTGTACAATGAGCAGTTCTTC,CASSQALYNEQFF
TRBV6-5,14,TRBD1,TRBJ1-1,TGTGCCAGCAGTCCCAGGGGGGCGAACACTGAAGCTTTCTTT,CASSPRGANTEAFF
TRBV12-3/TRBV12-4,12,-,TRBJ2-7,TGTGCCAGCAGCGCTGGGACCTCCGAGCAGTACTTC,CASSAGTSEQYF
TRBV30,12,-,TRBJ1-2,TGTGCCTGGAGTGGAGCCTCCTATGGCTACACCTTC,CAWSGASYGYTF